This entry describes one T cell receptor beta chain. The data were produced by immunoSEQ multiplex PCR, yet TCRdb's version contains in-frame clones alone and is incomplete. Of around 130,000 clones in the sample, about nine tenths were seen once. Seattle researchers signed up patients amid active infection and tracked them longitudinally. This sample was taken from a study of blood T cell repertoires in COVID-19. Germline V lookup: CDR1 LGHDT, CDR2 YNNKEL (reference sequence). This CDR3 comprises 14 residues. The ends lost 0 bases at V and 6 bases at J; junction bases unmatched: 3. This sequence joins TRBV3-1 (or the pseudogene TRBV3-2) and TRBJ1-2; 8 positions match TRBD1. The sequence derives from a human donor with COVID-19, enrolled during active disease. The donor label of this sample is uncertain. The specimen sequenced was peripheral blood. The CDR3 coding sequence is TGTGCCAGCAGCCAAGAGGCCAGGGGGCATGGCTACACCTTC. Protein sequence: CASSQEARGHGYTF.